This entry is about one T cell receptor (beta chain). What it binds is unknown. The data were obtained in a study of OX40 agonist ivuxolimab in advanced cancers. Study details: The group had a mean age of 60 years, ranged from roughly 20 to 79, and was around 82% male. General study results and limits: Averaging showed that CD8+ T cells had more expanded clones than CD4+ did.

V was trimmed by 8 bases and J by 0 bases, leaving 7 bases between them. Germline values: CDR1 WSHSY, CDR2 SAAADI. CDR3 size: 12 residues. TCRdb's table, derived via immunoSEQ multiplex PCR, lists solely in-frame clones and lacks some. Of under 40,000 clones listed, around 74% are singletons. The receptor was isolated from an adult with an advanced solid tumor such as melanoma, head and neck, liver or kidney cancer. Sequences were derived from CD4+ or CD8+ T cells sorted from blood, sampled in a trial of the OX40 agonist ivuxolimab. The chain joins TRBV10-2 to TRBJ1-1, with D hard to call. The CDR3 DNA is TGCGCCAGCTGGGATTTGAACACTGAAGCTTTCTTT. The encoded protein is CASWDLNTEAFF.